Each of the 24 T cell receptor beta chains below was sequenced from the same sample in a study of blood T cell repertoires in COVID-19. Data came from immunoSEQ multiplex PCR; TCRdb stores just in-frame clones and leaves some out. The sample contains a few hundred thousand clones, more than 70% of which appear only once. The specimen was peripheral blood. Receptor source: an older woman with COVID-19, enrolled during active disease.

This chain uses TRBV11-3 with TRBJ2-3; 7 positions agree with TRBD2. V trimming: 3 bases; J trimming: 3 bases; junction bases outside the gene matches: 3. Germline V lookup: CDR1 SGHNT, CDR2 YENEEA. The CDR3 extends over 14 amino acids. The CDR3 DNA reads TGTGCCAGCAGCTTCCGCGGGGGAACAGATACGCAGTATTTT. Its translation is CASSFRGGTDTQYF.

This chain connects TRBV7-8 to TRBJ1-1; 7 nucleotides line up with TRBD1. V was pared by 1 base and J by 2 bases, with 7 bases of the junction left unmatched. Germline CDR1 SGHVS, CDR2 FQNEAQ. The length of the CDR3 is 16 residues. CDR3 DNA sequence: TGTGCCAGCAGCTTAGAAACAGGGGTTTTAAACACTGAAGCTTTCTTT. This translates into CASSLETGVLNTEAFF. The full variable domain, rest sourced from reference TRBV7-8 and TRBJ1-1, is GAGVSQSPRYKVAKRGQDVALRCDPISGHVSLFWYQQALGQGPEFLTYFQNEAQLDKSGLPSDRFFAERPEGSVSTLKIQRTQQEDSAVYLCASSLETGVLNTEAFFGQGTRLTVV.

The genes are TRBV9 and TRBJ1-2; D may be TRBD1 (5 bases). The germline gives CDR1 SGDLS, CDR2 YYNGEE. Deletions cut 3 bases from V and 0 bases from J, with 12 bases between. This CDR3 is 15 amino acids long. DNA of the CDR3: TGTGCCAGCAGCGCCGGGGGGATTACTAACTATGGCTACACCTTC. It specifies CASSAGGITNYGYTF.

This rearrangement joins TRBV29-1 to TRBJ1-1, with D perhaps TRBD1 (5 bases). The V gene lost 7 bases and the J gene lost 1 base, with 16 bases spanning the gap. Looked up from germline, CDR1 is SQVTM and CDR2 is ANQGSEA. The CDR3 has 14 amino acids. For the CDR3, the DNA is TGCAGCGCCCGGGTGACAGTCGGGAACACTGAAGCTTTCTTT. This sequence encodes CSARVTVGNTEAFF.

This chain joins TRBV28 and TRBJ2-7; 8 nucleotides agree with TRBD1. CDR1 MDHEN and CDR2 SYDVKM come from the germline V gene. V shed 2 bases and J 3 bases; nucleotides not matched to a gene: 3. The CDR3 is 14 amino acids. CDR3 residues: CASSLIGTGYEQYF. CDR3 coding DNA: TGTGCCAGCAGTTTAATAGGGACAGGCTACGAGCAGTACTTC.

The genes are TRBV5-1 and TRBJ2-5, with a tentative D call TRBD1 (6 bases). The V gene's germline CDR1 is SGHRS and CDR2 YFSETQ. The length of the CDR3 is 13 residues. V lost 4 bases and J 5 bases, leaving 12 bases between the germline ends. The CDR3 DNA follows: TGCGCCAGCAGCGCAGGGGTTATGGAGACCCAGTACTTC. Protein: CASSAGVMETQYF.

The chain joins TRBV11-2 to TRBJ2-5; TRBD2 is a possible D gene (5 bases). V lost 0 bases, J lost 5 bases, and 13 bases lay in between. The CDR3 is 15 residues long. CDR1 is SGHAT, CDR2 FQNNGV, per germline. The CDR3 nucleotides read TGTGCCAGCAGCTTAGATCGGGGTCCCGCGGAGACCCAGTACTTC. Translated, it gives CASSLDRGPAETQYF.

J is TRBJ2-1 and V is TRBV5-6; the D is unclear. CDR1 and CDR2 (germline): SGHDT, YYEEEE. Trimming left V 0 bases short and J 9 bases short, with 4 bases between. The CDR3 contains 11 residues. The CDR3 loop reads CASSLVLEQFF. The CDR3 bases are TGTGCCAGCAGCTTGGTTCTTGAGCAGTTCTTC.

This clone was recorded only once. V gene TRBV5-4 combines with J gene TRBJ1-1; possibly TRBD1 for D (6 bases). The CDR3 has 12 amino acids. The germline V and J ends were trimmed by 4 bases and 11 bases, with 15 bases remaining between them. The V gene's germline CDR1 is SGHNT and CDR2 YYREEE (reference sequence). CDR3 amino acids: CASSPGRGTAFF. The CDR3 nucleotides read TGTGCCAGCAGCCCAGGGAGGGGGACGGCTTTCTTT.

The J gene is TRBJ2-6, the V gene TRBV27; a weak D match, TRBD1 (5 bases). V shed 7 bases and J shed 2 bases, with 12 bases lying between them. Germline CDR1 and CDR2: MNHEY and SMNVEV (reference sequence). The length of the CDR3 is 15 residues. In nucleotides, the CDR3 is TGTGCCAGCACTTCTCCAGGGACTGGGGCCAACGTCCTGACTTTC. The encoded protein is CASTSPGTGANVLTF.

The chain couples TRBV9 to TRBJ1-4; TRBD1 matches 8 bases. Germline CDR1 SGDLS, CDR2 YYNGEE. Losses at the gene ends were 3 bases for V and 5 bases for J; bases not matched to a gene: 9. This CDR3 region has 16 residues. The CDR3 DNA follows: TGTGCCAGCAGCGACTATTCCAGGGGGCAGAATGAAAAACTGTTTTTT. It codes for CASSDYSRGQNEKLFF. Full variable domain (outside the CDR3, taken from reference TRBV9 and TRBJ1-4): DSGVTQTPKHLITATGQRVTLRCSPRSGDLSVYWYQQSLDQGLQFLIQYYNGEERAKGNILERFSAQQFPDLHSELNLSSLELGDSALYFCASSDYSRGQNEKLFFGSGTQLSVL.

This sequence joins TRBV10-3 and TRBJ1-1; 8 bases are a match to TRBD1. This CDR3 contains 12 residues. Germline V lookup: CDR1 ENHRY, CDR2 SYGVKD. J was trimmed by 8 bases and V by 5 bases; bases with no gene match: 4. CDR3 in amino acids: CAISPGQGEAFF. The CDR3 coding sequence is TGTGCCATCAGTCCTGGACAGGGCGAAGCTTTCTTT.

This chain uses TRBV14 with TRBJ2-5; TRBD2 matches at 8 bases. With 11 bases clipped from V and 0 bases from J, the junction kept 8 bases outside the gene matches. From germline, CDR1 is SGHDN and CDR2 FVKESK. The CDR3 has 14 residues. The CDR3 protein is CAPRGGWDQETQYF. The CDR3 nucleotides read TGTGCCCCACGGGGGGGCTGGGACCAAGAGACCCAGTACTTC. Combining the CDR3 with reference TRBV14 and TRBJ2-5 gives the whole variable domain EAGVTQFPSHSVIEKGQTVTLRCDPISGHDNLYWYRRVMGKEIKFLLHFVKESKQDESGMPNNRFLAERTGGTYSTLKVQPAELEDSGVYFCAPRGGWDQETQYFGPGTRLLVL.

The table lists this clone with a few counts. This sequence joins TRBV7-9 and TRBJ2-2, with TRBD2 as a possible D gene (5 bases). CDR1 is SEHNR, CDR2 FQNEAQ, per germline (reference sequence). CDR3 length: 15 amino acids. The germline V and J ends were trimmed by 6 bases and 0 bases, with 11 bases remaining between them. The CDR3 region is CASRKPGTNTGELFF. DNA of the CDR3: TGTGCCAGCAGAAAGCCGGGAACGAACACCGGGGAGCTGTTTTTT. The variable domain in full, completed from reference TRBV7-9 and TRBJ2-2, reads DTGVSQNPRHKITKRGQNVTFRCDPISEHNRLYWYRQTLGQGPEFLTYFQNEAQLEKSRLLSDRFSAERPKGSFSTLEIQRTEQGDSAMYLCASRKPGTNTGELFFGEGSRLTVL.

This chain connects TRBV20-1 to TRBJ2-1; 9 positions agree with TRBD1. Germline V CDR1 and CDR2: DFQATT, SNEGSKA (reference sequence). The CDR3 has 10 residues. Here the CDR3 reads CSTGGGEQFF. In DNA form, the CDR3 reads TGCAGCACAGGGGGCGGAGAGCAGTTCTTC.

The chain uses TRBV10-3 and TRBJ1-5; 9 nucleotides align to TRBD1. This CDR3 has 13 amino acids. Losses at the gene ends were 10 bases for V and 7 bases for J; bases not matched to a gene: 8. CDR1 and CDR2 (germline): ENHRY, SYGVKD. The CDR3: CATQTGGYQPQHF. CDR3 DNA sequence: TGTGCCACCCAGACAGGGGGTTACCAGCCCCAGCATTTT.

This chain joins TRBV6-5 and TRBJ1-5, with D possibly matching TRBD1 (5 bases). Looked up from germline, CDR1 is MNHEY and CDR2 is SVGAGI. There are 15 residues in the CDR3. Trimming took off 6 bases at V and 4 bases at J, with 16 bases between the two ends. Written as DNA, the CDR3 is TGTGCCAGCAGCGGCGGGGACGTAAGGAATCAGCCCCAGCATTTT. It translates to CASSGGDVRNQPQHF.

This chain connects TRBV7-8 to TRBJ1-5; TRBD1 matches at 9 bases. The J segment lost 7 bases and the V segment lost 4 bases, leaving 2 bases of the junction unmatched. CDR3 length: 13 amino acids. Germline V CDR1 and CDR2: SGHVS, FQNEAQ. The CDR3 region has the DNA TGTGCCAGCAGCTCACAGGGGGCACAGCCCCAGCATTTT. It is translated as CASSSQGAQPQHF.

This chain uses TRBV29-1 with TRBJ1-1; TRBD1 is a possible D gene (5 bases). The germline V gene encodes CDR1 SQVTM and CDR2 ANQGSEA. This CDR3 spans 14 amino acids. Trimming cost V 7 bases and J 4 bases, with 19 bases left between them. The CDR3 loop is CSARDSGLTTEAFF. The CDR3 DNA reads TGCAGCGCCCGGGACTCTGGTCTTACCACTGAAGCTTTCTTT.

The chain links TRBV7-9 to TRBJ1-1, with D perhaps TRBD1 (5 bases). V was pared by 3 bases and J by 5 bases, with 13 bases between. Germline V gene lookup returns CDR1 SEHNR and CDR2 FQNEAQ (reference sequence). There are 14 residues in the CDR3. DNA of the CDR3: TGTGCCAGCAGCTTCGGGGGAGTGAGGACTGAAGCTTTCTTT. Its protein is CASSFGGVRTEAFF.

The rearrangement links TRBV29-1 to TRBJ2-7, with a weak D call TRBD1 (6 bases). This CDR3 is built from 12 residues. Germline-derived CDR1 and CDR2 are SQVTM and ANQGSEA. Between the trimmed V and J ends, which lost 5 bases and 2 bases, there was a span of 10 bases. CDR3 loop: CSVNRDAYEQYF. DNA for the CDR3: TGCAGCGTTAACAGGGACGCCTACGAGCAGTACTTC.

The V gene is TRBV18, the J gene TRBJ2-6; no firm D call. The V and J ends lost 2 bases and 4 bases respectively, with 3 bases between them. The CDR3 runs 13 residues. Germline-derived CDR1 and CDR2 are KGHSH and LQKENI. The CDR3 reads CASSPTGANVLTF. The CDR3 DNA reads as TGTGCCAGCTCACCAACAGGGGCCAACGTCCTGACTTTC.

The rearrangement uses TRBV19 and TRBJ1-5, with D maybe TRBD1 (5 bases). The germline V and J ends were trimmed by 10 bases and 1 base, with 11 bases remaining between them. This CDR3 contains 13 residues. Germline-derived CDR1 and CDR2 are LNHDA and SQIVND (reference sequence). The CDR3 DNA sequence: TGTGCCACGTCTGGGGGGAGCAATCAGCCCCAGCATTTT. Its translation is CATSGGSNQPQHF.

The chain joins TRBV3-1 (or the pseudogene TRBV3-2) to TRBJ1-6, with 8 bases aligning to TRBD1. Trimming took 5 bases from V and 10 from J; bases not matched to a gene: 7. The CDR3 is 14 residues long. Germline assignment: CDR1 LGHDT and CDR2 YNNKEL (reference sequence). In DNA, the CDR3 is TGTGCCAGCAGCGGAAGGACAGGGAAATCACCCCTCCACTTT. Translation gives CASSGRTGKSPLHF.